The 30 T cell receptor beta chains below all came from one sample that was sequenced in a study of cytomegalovirus exposure and HLA in healthy donors. PCR was performed using 60 Vbeta and 13 Jbeta primers. The repertoire was sequenced with immunoSEQ multiplex PCR; TCRdb's copy has only in-frame clones and lacks some. The table records around 200,000 clones, roughly four fifths of them present only once. Material: PBMCs. These receptors were obtained from a male donor in good health and CMV-seronegative.

The V and J genes are TRBV9 and TRBJ2-1; D is unresolved. V lost 1 base and J lost 7, with 18 bases in between. The CDR3 has 16 residues. Germline assignment: CDR1 SGDLS and CDR2 YYNGEE. This CDR3 is CASSVKDSLLGNEQFF. The CDR3 nucleotides read TGTGCCAGCAGCGTAAAAGACTCCCTTTTGGGTAATGAGCAGTTCTTC.

The chain joins TRBV5-6 to TRBJ1-2; 8 nucleotides agree with TRBD1. Per the germline V gene, CDR1 is SGHDT and CDR2 is YYEEEE. The CDR3 has 14 amino acids. V shed 0 bases and J 8 bases; nucleotides not matched to a gene: 6. CDR3 loop: CASSLVDRESGYTF. The CDR3 nucleotides are TGTGCCAGCAGCTTGGTGGACAGGGAAAGCGGCTACACCTTC.

The V call is TRBV6-5, the J call TRBJ1-1; 8 nucleotides align to TRBD1. V trimming: 4 bases; J trimming: 11 bases; junction bases outside the gene matches: 9. The germline V gene has CDR1 MNHEY and CDR2 SVGAGI. This CDR3 region has 13 residues. CDR3 loop: CASSCSGGRTAFF. CDR3 DNA: TGTGCCAGCAGTTGCTCAGGGGGCCGGACGGCTTTCTTT.

This rearrangement joins TRBV4-1 to TRBJ2-1, with 8 bases aligning to TRBD1. From germline, CDR1 is MGHRA and CDR2 YSYEKL. V was clipped by 3 bases and J by 5 bases; unmatched bases: 9. The CDR3 has 16 amino acids. The CDR3 nucleotides are TGCGCCAGCAGCCATCCCCCGGACAGGGATAACAATGAGCAGTTCTTC. Translation: CASSHPPDRDNNEQFF.

This clone was seen only once. The chain employs TRBV28 and TRBJ2-3, with 10 positions matching TRBD2. V trimming: 2 bases; J trimming: 1 base; junction bases outside the gene matches: 9. The germline CDR1 and CDR2 sequences are MDHEN and SYDVKM. This CDR3 contains 18 residues. The CDR3 coding sequence is TGTGCCAGCAGTTTAGCCCTAGCGGGAGCTAGGGGCACAGATACGCAGTATTTT. Its translation is CASSLALAGARGTDTQYF.

The rearrangement joins TRBV11-2 to TRBJ2-5; TRBD1 might be the D (5 bases). CDR1 and CDR2 from the germline V gene are SGHAT and FQNNGV. This CDR3 contains 15 residues. V shed 9 bases and J shed 3 bases, with 20 bases lying between them. The CDR3 loop is CASVMGPRREETQYF. DNA of the CDR3: TGTGCCAGTGTGATGGGGCCCCGAAGGGAAGAGACCCAGTACTTC. Drawing the rest from reference TRBV11-2 and TRBJ2-5, the complete variable domain is EAGVAQSPRYKIIEKRQSVAFWCNPISGHATLYWYQQILGQGPKLLIQFQNNGVVDDSQLPKDRFSAERLKGVDSTLKIQPAKLEDSAVYLCASVMGPRREETQYFGPGTRLLVL.

This chain connects TRBV25-1 to TRBJ1-5; weak D call: TRBD1 (5 bases). Germline CDR1 MGHDK, CDR2 SYGVNS. V shed 4 bases and J shed 4 bases, with 8 bases lying between them. The CDR3 is 13 residues long. The CDR3 DNA is TGTGCCAGCAGTGTGGCAGGGAATCAGCCCCAGCATTTT. Amino acids: CASSVAGNQPQHF. Supplemented by reference TRBV25-1 and TRBJ1-5, the full variable domain reads EADIYQTPRYLVIGTGKKITLECSQTMGHDKMYWYQQDPGMELHLIHYSYGVNSTEKGDLSSESTVSRIRTEHFPLTLESARPSHTSQYLCASSVAGNQPQHFGDGTRLSIL.

The chain uses TRBV21-1 and TRBJ1-5. TRBV21-1 is a recognized pseudogene. The CDR3 length is 15 residues. The CDR3 loop reads CASSGGDSSNQPQHF. The CDR3 DNA is TGTGCCAGCAGCGGTGGGGACTCTAGCAATCAGCCCCAGCATTTT.

This sequence joins TRBV11-2 and TRBJ2-1; maybe TRBD2 (6 bases). The germline CDR1 and CDR2 sequences are SGHAT and FQNNGV. This CDR3 region has 15 residues. With 5 bases removed from V and 2 bases from J, the gap between germline ends came to 13 bases. For the CDR3, the DNA is TGTGCCAGCAGCCCACGGAGGGGACCCTACAATGAGCAGTTCTTC. Residues: CASSPRRGPYNEQFF.

This clone appeared once. The chain combines TRBV5-4 with TRBJ1-2; 7 bases match TRBD1. Trimming at V came to 4 bases and at J to 3 bases, leaving 9 bases not matched to a gene. There are 15 residues in the CDR3. Germline V gene sequence: CDR1 SGHNT, CDR2 YYREEE (reference sequence). CDR3 amino acids: CASSRDFGTDYGYTF. The CDR3 DNA is TGTGCCAGCAGCCGCGATTTCGGGACAGACTATGGCTACACCTTC.

The rearrangement uses TRBV30 and TRBJ1-2, with 9 bases identical to TRBD1. The CDR3 length is 14 residues. Germline CDR1 GTSNPN, CDR2 SVGIG (reference sequence). Losses at the gene ends were 4 bases for V and 3 bases for J; bases not matched to a gene: 6. CDR3 in amino acids: CAWTPGQGHYGYTF. The CDR3 DNA follows: TGTGCCTGGACCCCGGGACAGGGCCACTATGGCTACACCTTC. Combining the CDR3 with reference TRBV30 and TRBJ1-2 gives the whole variable domain SQTIHQWPATLVQPVGSPLSLECTVEGTSNPNLYWYRQAAGRGLQLLFYSVGIGQISSEVPQNLSASRPQDRQFILSSKKLLLSDSGFYLCAWTPGQGHYGYTFGSGTRLTVV.

The V gene is TRBV27, the J gene TRBJ2-7; 8 nucleotides match TRBD2. The CDR3 loop spans 14 amino acids. The junction had 9 bases not matched to a gene; V was cut back by 5 bases and J by 6 bases. CDR1 is MNHEY, CDR2 SMNVEV, per germline (reference sequence). CDR3 coding DNA: TGTGCCAGCAGTGCATTTTCGCGGGGGGTCGAGCAGTACTTC. As protein: CASSAFSRGVEQYF.

The rearrangement joins TRBV7-3 to TRBJ1-1; D unresolved. CDR1 SGHTA and CDR2 FQGTGA come from the germline V gene. V gave up 3 bases and J gave up 1 base, with 6 bases separating them. The CDR3 has 13 amino acids. The CDR3 region has the DNA TGTGCCAGCAGCTTCTCGGGGAACACTGAAGCTTTCTTT. It specifies CASSFSGNTEAFF. Full variable domain (missing parts from reference TRBV7-3 and TRBJ1-1): GAGVSQTPSNKVTEKGKYVELRCDPISGHTALYWYRQSLGQGPEFLIYFQGTGAADDSGLPNDRFFAVRPEGSVSTLKIQRTERGDSAVYLCASSFSGNTEAFFGQGTRLTVV.

The chain couples TRBV28 to TRBJ1-5; no clear D. Germline values: CDR1 MDHEN, CDR2 SYDVKM. Trimming took off 5 bases at V and 6 bases at J, with 17 bases between the two ends. This CDR3 has 15 amino acids. The CDR3 loop is CASSIVTMRGQPQHF. The CDR3 nucleotides read TGTGCCAGCAGTATCGTCACTATGCGGGGTCAGCCCCAGCATTTT.

This chain uses TRBV9 with TRBJ1-5; D is possibly TRBD1 (5 bases). The V end was cut by 0 bases, the J end by 0 bases, with 7 bases between. The germline CDR1 and CDR2 sequences are SGDLS and YYNGEE. The CDR3 is 15 amino acids. CDR3 residues: CASSVGDFSNQPQHF. The CDR3 nucleotides read TGTGCCAGCAGCGTAGGGGACTTTAGCAATCAGCCCCAGCATTTT. Filled out from reference TRBV9 and TRBJ1-5, the complete variable domain reads DSGVTQTPKHLITATGQRVTLRCSPRSGDLSVYWYQQSLDQGLQFLIQYYNGEERAKGNILERFSAQQFPDLHSELNLSSLELGDSALYFCASSVGDFSNQPQHFGDGTRLSIL.

Of note for this clone: Other DNA variants within this sample encode the same CDR3. This chain connects TRBV18 to TRBJ1-6, with 9 bases lining up with TRBD1. With 5 bases clipped from V and 8 bases from J, the junction kept 7 bases outside the gene matches. The CDR3 contains 15 residues. Germline V lookup: CDR1 KGHSH, CDR2 LQKENI. CDR3 in amino acids: CASSGGQGGDSPLHF. The CDR3 DNA follows: TGTGCCAGCTCAGGGGGACAGGGTGGTGATTCACCCCTCCACTTT.

This clone came up a few times. J is TRBJ2-1 and V is TRBV29-1; 8 positions agree with TRBD2. The germline V gene encodes CDR1 SQVTM and CDR2 ANQGSEA. V was pared by 2 bases and J by 5 bases, with 14 bases of the junction left unmatched. The length of the CDR3 is 17 residues. The CDR3 region is CSVENPLSGGDNNEQFF. CDR3 bases: TGCAGCGTTGAAAACCCCCTCTCGGGGGGGGACAACAATGAGCAGTTCTTC.

The chain has TRBV28 and TRBJ2-7, with 13 nucleotides matching TRBD2. Germline CDR1 MDHEN, CDR2 SYDVKM. The CDR3 spans 16 residues. J was trimmed by 3 bases and V by 5 bases; bases with no gene match: 7. CDR3 DNA: TGTGCCAGCAGTCCCGCCGGGACTAGCGGGGACTACGAGCAGTACTTC. Residues: CASSPAGTSGDYEQYF. Based on the CDR3 plus reference TRBV28 and TRBJ2-7, the full variable domain is DVKVTQSSRYLVKRTGEKVFLECVQDMDHENMFWYRQDPGLGLRLIYFSYDVKMKEKGDIPEGYSVSREKKERFSLILESASTNQTSMYLCASSPAGTSGDYEQYFGPGTRLTVT.

The chain has TRBV27 and TRBJ2-1, with TRBD2 as a possible D gene (5 bases). The germline V gene encodes CDR1 MNHEY and CDR2 SMNVEV (reference sequence). V lost 1 base and J 8 bases, leaving 12 bases between the germline ends. The CDR3 consists of 14 residues. CDR3 amino acids: CASSLLLAIHEQFF. CDR3 DNA: TGTGCCAGCAGTTTATTGCTAGCAATCCATGAGCAGTTCTTC.

The V call is TRBV18, the J call TRBJ2-5; possible D gene TRBD2, 5 bases. V was clipped by 3 bases and J by 5 bases, with 10 bases between them. Germline assignment: CDR1 KGHSH and CDR2 LQKENI. This CDR3 is built from 13 residues. The CDR3 DNA is TGTGCCAGCTCACCCGGAGGCTTGGAGACCCAGTACTTC. Its translation: CASSPGGLETQYF.

The chain couples TRBV7-2 to TRBJ1-5; 10 bases are shared with TRBD1. Trimming removed 5 bases from V and 4 bases from J; junction bases left unmatched: 5. There are 15 residues in the CDR3. Germline lookup yields CDR1 SGHTA and CDR2 FQGNSA. The CDR3 protein is CASSVWTGGNQPQHF. The CDR3 region has the DNA TGTGCCAGCAGCGTTTGGACAGGGGGGAATCAGCCCCAGCATTTT.

V gene TRBV28 combines with J gene TRBJ2-7; maybe TRBD1 (5 bases). V lost 6 bases to trimming and J lost 0 bases, with 12 bases between them. The CDR3 extends over 14 amino acids. The germline gives CDR1 MDHEN, CDR2 SYDVKM. This CDR3 reads CASSQGAISYEQYF. The CDR3 DNA reads as TGTGCCAGCAGCCAGGGTGCAATCTCCTACGAGCAGTACTTC.

V usage is TRBV16 and J usage is TRBJ2-1; 9 nucleotides align to TRBD1. Per the germline V gene, CDR1 is KGHSY and CDR2 is FQNENV. The CDR3 totals 14 residues. The junction had 5 bases not matched to a gene; V was cut back by 4 bases and J by 7 bases. CDR3 amino acids: CASSPRDRANEQFF. CDR3 DNA: TGTGCCAGCAGCCCTCGGGACAGGGCTAATGAGCAGTTCTTC.

This clone was counted only a few times. The CDR3 nucleotides read TGTGCCAGCAGTTACATAGCGGGAGGGCCATCCGGGGAGCAGTACTTC. Translated, it gives CASSYIAGGPSGEQYF. V is TRBV6-5 and J is TRBJ2-7; 11 bases are a match to TRBD2. Germline-derived CDR1 and CDR2 are MNHEY and SVGAGI. This CDR3 region has 16 residues. V lost 2 bases to trimming and J lost 7 bases; unmatched junction nucleotides: 10.

The V gene is TRBV9, the J gene TRBJ2-5; the match to TRBD1 covers 7 bases. V lost 0 bases, J lost 4 bases, and 3 bases stayed unmatched. Germline V lookup: CDR1 SGDLS, CDR2 YYNGEE. This CDR3 is 14 amino acids long. CDR3 protein: CASSVVGGAETQYF. CDR3 DNA: TGTGCCAGCAGCGTAGTAGGGGGCGCAGAGACCCAGTACTTC.

V is TRBV18 and J is TRBJ1-5, with TRBD1 matching over 9 bases. CDR1 and CDR2 from the germline V gene are KGHSH and LQKENI. The CDR3 is made up of 15 amino acids. The V and J ends lost 1 base and 3 bases, in that order; junction bases with no gene match: 1. This CDR3 is CASSPRQGDNQPQHF. CDR3 sequence (DNA): TGTGCCAGCTCACCACGACAGGGGGACAATCAGCCCCAGCATTTT. The entire variable domain, with the rest obtained from reference TRBV18 and TRBJ1-5, is as follows: NAGVMQNPRHLVRRRGQEARLRCSPMKGHSHVYWYRQLPEEGLKFMVYLQKENIIDESGMPKERFSAEFPKEGPSILRIQQVVRGDSAAYFCASSPRQGDNQPQHFGDGTRLSIL.

This sequence joins TRBV19 and TRBJ1-5, with a weak D call TRBD1 (6 bases). The CDR3 runs to 14 residues. Trimming shortened V by 9 bases and J by 2 bases, and 14 bases separated the two germline ends. Germline CDR1 is LNHDA and CDR2 is SQIVND (reference sequence). CDR3 coding DNA: TGTGCCAGCACAGGGTTATCAGGCAATCAGCCCCAGCATTTT. This sequence encodes CASTGLSGNQPQHF.

The genes are TRBV4-2 and TRBJ1-4; 7 bases map to TRBD1. In germline, CDR1 is LGHNA, CDR2 YNFKEQ. V lost 1 base to trimming and J lost 7 bases; unmatched junction nucleotides: 6. This CDR3 is built from 15 residues. CDR3 sequence: CASSQGKRGPEKLFF. CDR3 in DNA: TGTGCCAGCAGCCAAGGAAAAAGGGGGCCTGAAAAACTGTTTTTT.

V usage is TRBV27 and J usage is TRBJ2-1; D possibly corresponds to TRBD1 (5 bases). V was shortened by 3 bases and J by 6 bases, with 12 bases between the two germline ends. Germline V gives CDR1 MNHEY, CDR2 SMNVEV (reference sequence). The CDR3 sequence is 14 residues long. CDR3 amino acids: CASSFGLQGNEQFF. The DNA for the CDR3 is TGTGCCAGCAGTTTCGGATTGCAGGGCAATGAGCAGTTCTTC.

V is TRBV6-5 and J is TRBJ1-1, with D tentatively TRBD1 (5 bases). V was pared by 0 bases and J by 1 base, with 9 bases between. Germline V gives CDR1 MNHEY, CDR2 SVGAGI. This CDR3 region has 15 residues. This CDR3 reads CASSYSDGGNTEAFF. The CDR3 DNA reads as TGTGCCAGCAGTTACTCAGACGGGGGGAACACTGAAGCTTTCTTT.